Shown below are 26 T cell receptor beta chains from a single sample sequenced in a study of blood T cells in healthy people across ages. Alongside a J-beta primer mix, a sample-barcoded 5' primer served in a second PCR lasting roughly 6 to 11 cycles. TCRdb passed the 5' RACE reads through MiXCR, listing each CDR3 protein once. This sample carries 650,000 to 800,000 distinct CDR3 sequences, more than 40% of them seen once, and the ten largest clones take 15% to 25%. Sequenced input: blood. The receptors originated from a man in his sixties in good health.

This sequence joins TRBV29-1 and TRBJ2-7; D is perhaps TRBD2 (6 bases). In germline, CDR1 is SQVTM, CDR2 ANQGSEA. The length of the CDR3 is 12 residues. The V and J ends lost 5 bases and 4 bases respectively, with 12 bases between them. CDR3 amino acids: CSVRRDGYEQYF. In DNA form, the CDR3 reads TGCAGCGTTCGGCGGGACGGATACGAGCAGTACTTC.

CDR3 coding DNA: TGTGCCAGCTCACAAAAACAGGGGGAAGATAATTCACCCCTCCACTTT. It is translated as CASSQKQGEDNSPLHF. The genes are TRBV18 and TRBJ1-6, with TRBD1 matching over 8 bases. CDR3 length equals 16 residues. V lost 4 bases and J lost 5; bases outside the gene matches: 7. Germline V gives CDR1 KGHSH, CDR2 LQKENI. Looking up the rest from reference TRBV18 and TRBJ1-6 gives the full variable domain: NAGVMQNPRHLVRRRGQEARLRCSPMKGHSHVYWYRQLPEEGLKFMVYLQKENIIDESGMPKERFSAEFPKEGPSILRIQQVVRGDSAAYFCASSQKQGEDNSPLHFGNGTRLTVT.

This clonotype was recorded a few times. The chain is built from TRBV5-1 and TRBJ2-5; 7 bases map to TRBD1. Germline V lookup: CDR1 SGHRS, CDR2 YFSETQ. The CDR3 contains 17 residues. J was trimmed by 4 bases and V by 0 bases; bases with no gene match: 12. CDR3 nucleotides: TGCGCCAGCAGCTTGGGGACAGGAGACCCCCAGGGAGAGACCCAGTACTTC. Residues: CASSLGTGDPQGETQYF.

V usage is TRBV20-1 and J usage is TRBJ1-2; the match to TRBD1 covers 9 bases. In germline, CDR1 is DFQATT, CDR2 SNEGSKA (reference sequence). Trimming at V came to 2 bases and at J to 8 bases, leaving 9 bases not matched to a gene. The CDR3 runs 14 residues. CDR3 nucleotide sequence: TGCAGTGCTAGACCGGGACAGGGTGGTCGGGGCTACACCTTC. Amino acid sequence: CSARPGQGGRGYTF.

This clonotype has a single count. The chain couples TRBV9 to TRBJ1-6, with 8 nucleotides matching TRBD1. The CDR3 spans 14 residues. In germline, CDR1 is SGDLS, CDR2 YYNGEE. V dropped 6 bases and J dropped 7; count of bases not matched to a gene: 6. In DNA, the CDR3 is TGTGCCAGCACGTCCGGGACAGGAAATTCACCCCTCCACTTT. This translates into CASTSGTGNSPLHF.

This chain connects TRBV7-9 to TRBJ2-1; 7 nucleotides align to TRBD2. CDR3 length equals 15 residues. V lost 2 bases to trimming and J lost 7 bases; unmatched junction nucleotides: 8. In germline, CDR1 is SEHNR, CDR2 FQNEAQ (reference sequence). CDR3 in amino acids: CASSLRRLGGNEQFF. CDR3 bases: TGTGCCAGCAGCTTACGTCGTCTGGGGGGGAATGAGCAGTTCTTC.

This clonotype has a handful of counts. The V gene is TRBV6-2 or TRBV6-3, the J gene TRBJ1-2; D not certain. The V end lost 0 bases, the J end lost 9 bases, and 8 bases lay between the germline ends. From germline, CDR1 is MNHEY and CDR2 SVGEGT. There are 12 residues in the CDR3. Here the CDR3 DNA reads TGTGCCAGCAGTTACTCGTCGAGGAGCTACACCTTC. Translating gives CASSYSSRSYTF.

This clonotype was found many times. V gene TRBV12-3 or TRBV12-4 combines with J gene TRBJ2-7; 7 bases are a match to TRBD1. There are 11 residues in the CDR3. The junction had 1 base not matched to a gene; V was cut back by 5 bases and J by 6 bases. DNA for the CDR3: TGTGCCAGCAGTAACAGGGGCGAGCAGTACTTC. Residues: CASSNRGEQYF.

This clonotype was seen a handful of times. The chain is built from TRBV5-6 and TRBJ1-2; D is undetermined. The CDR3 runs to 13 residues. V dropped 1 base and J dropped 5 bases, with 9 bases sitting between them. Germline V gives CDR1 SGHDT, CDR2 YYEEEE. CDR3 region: CASSLRKAYGYTF. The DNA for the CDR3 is TGTGCCAGCAGCTTGAGGAAGGCTTATGGCTACACCTTC. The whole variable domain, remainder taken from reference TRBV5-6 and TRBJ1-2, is DAGVTQSPTHLIKTRGQQVTLRCSPKSGHDTVSWYQQALGQGPQFIFQYYEEEERQRGNFPDRFSGHQFPNYSSELNVNALLLGDSALYLCASSLRKAYGYTFGSGTRLTVV.

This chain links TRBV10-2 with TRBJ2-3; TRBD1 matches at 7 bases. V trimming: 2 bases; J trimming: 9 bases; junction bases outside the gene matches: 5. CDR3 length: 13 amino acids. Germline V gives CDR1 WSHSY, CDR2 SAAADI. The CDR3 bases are TGCGCCAGCAGTGAGGAGGGGGCAAAGACGCAGTATTTT. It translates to CASSEEGAKTQYF.

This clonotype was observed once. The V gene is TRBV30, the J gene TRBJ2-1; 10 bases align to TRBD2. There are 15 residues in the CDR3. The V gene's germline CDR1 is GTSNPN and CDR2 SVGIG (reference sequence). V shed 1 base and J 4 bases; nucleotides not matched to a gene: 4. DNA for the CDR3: TGTGCCTGGAGTGGCGAGCGGGGGGGATACAATGAGCAGTTCTTC. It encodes CAWSGERGGYNEQFF.

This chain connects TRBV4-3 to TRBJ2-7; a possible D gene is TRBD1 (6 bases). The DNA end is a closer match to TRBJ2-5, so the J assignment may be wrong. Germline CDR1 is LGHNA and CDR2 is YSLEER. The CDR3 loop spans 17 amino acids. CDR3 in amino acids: CASSQDPGGPSPETQYF. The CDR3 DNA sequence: TGCGCCAGCAGCCAAGATCCTGGGGGCCCTAGCCCAGAGACCCAGTACTTC.

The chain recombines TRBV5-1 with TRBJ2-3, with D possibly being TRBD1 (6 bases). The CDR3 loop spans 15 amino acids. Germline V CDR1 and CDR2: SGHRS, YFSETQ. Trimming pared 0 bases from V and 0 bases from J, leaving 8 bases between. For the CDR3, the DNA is TGCGCCAGCAGCTTGGGACAGGCAAGCACAGATACGCAGTATTTT. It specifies CASSLGQASTDTQYF.

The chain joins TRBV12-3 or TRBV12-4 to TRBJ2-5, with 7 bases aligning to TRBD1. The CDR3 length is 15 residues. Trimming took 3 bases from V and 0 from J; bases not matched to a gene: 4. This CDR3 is CASSFTGAYQETQYF. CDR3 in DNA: TGTGCCAGCAGTTTTACAGGGGCCTACCAAGAGACCCAGTACTTC.

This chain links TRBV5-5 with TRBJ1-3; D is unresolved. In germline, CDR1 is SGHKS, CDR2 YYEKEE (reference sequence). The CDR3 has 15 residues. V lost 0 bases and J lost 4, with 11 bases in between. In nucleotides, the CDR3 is TGTGCCAGCAGCTTGGATAGGGCGAGGGGAAACACCATATATTTT. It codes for CASSLDRARGNTIYF.

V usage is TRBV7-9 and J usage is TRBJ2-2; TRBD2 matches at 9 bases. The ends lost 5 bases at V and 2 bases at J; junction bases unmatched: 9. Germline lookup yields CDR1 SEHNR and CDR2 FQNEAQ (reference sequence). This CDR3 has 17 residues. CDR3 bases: TGTGCCAGCAGCCATACAGCGGGGGGTCTTAACACCGGGGAGCTGTTTTTT. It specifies CASSHTAGGLNTGELFF.

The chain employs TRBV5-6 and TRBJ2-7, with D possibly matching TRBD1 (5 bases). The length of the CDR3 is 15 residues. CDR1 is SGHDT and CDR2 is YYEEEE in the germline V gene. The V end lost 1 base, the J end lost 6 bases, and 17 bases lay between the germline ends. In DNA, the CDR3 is TGTGCCAGCAGCTTGATTAAAAAGGGGTCCGTCGAGCAGTACTTC. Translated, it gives CASSLIKKGSVEQYF. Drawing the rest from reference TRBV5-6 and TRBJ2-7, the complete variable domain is DAGVTQSPTHLIKTRGQQVTLRCSPKSGHDTVSWYQQALGQGPQFIFQYYEEEERQRGNFPDRFSGHQFPNYSSELNVNALLLGDSALYLCASSLIKKGSVEQYFGPGTRLTVT.

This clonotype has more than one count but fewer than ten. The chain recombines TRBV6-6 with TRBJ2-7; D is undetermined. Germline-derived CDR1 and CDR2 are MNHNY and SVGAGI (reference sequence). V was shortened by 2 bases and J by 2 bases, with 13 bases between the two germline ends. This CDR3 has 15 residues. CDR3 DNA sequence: TGTGCCAGCAGTTACAGAAAGGCGCGAGCCTACGAGCAGTACTTC. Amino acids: CASSYRKARAYEQYF.

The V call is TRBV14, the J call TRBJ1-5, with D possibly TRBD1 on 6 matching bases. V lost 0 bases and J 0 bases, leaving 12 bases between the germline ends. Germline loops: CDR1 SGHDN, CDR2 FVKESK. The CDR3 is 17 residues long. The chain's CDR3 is CASSQEGDRYSNQPQHF. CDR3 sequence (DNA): TGTGCCAGCAGCCAAGAGGGAGACAGGTATAGCAATCAGCCCCAGCATTTT.

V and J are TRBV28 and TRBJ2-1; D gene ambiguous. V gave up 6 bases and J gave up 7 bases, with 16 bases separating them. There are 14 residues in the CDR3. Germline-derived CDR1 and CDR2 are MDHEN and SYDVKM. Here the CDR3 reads CASRPGQRRNEQFF. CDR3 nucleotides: TGTGCCAGCAGACCCGGCCAAAGGAGAAATGAGCAGTTCTTC.

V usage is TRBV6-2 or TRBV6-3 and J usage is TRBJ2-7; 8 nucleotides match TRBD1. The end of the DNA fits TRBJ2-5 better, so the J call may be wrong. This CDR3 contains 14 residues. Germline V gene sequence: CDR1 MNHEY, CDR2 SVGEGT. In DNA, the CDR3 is TGTGCCAGCAGTGGACAGGGAAGAATGGAGACCCAGTACTTC. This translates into CASSGQGRMETQYF.

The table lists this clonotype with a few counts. The CDR3 region is CASSVEDFSYNEQFF. The CDR3 DNA is TGTGCCAGCAGCGTAGAGGACTTCTCCTACAATGAGCAGTTCTTC. This rearrangement joins TRBV9 to TRBJ2-1; weak D call: TRBD2 (5 bases). The V end lost 0 bases, the J end lost 0 bases, and 7 bases lay between the germline ends. The CDR3 loop spans 15 amino acids. The V gene's germline CDR1 is SGDLS and CDR2 YYNGEE. The full variable domain, with the rest looked up from reference TRBV9 and TRBJ2-1, is DSGVTQTPKHLITATGQRVTLRCSPRSGDLSVYWYQQSLDQGLQFLIQYYNGEERAKGNILERFSAQQFPDLHSELNLSSLELGDSALYFCASSVEDFSYNEQFFGPGTRLTVL.

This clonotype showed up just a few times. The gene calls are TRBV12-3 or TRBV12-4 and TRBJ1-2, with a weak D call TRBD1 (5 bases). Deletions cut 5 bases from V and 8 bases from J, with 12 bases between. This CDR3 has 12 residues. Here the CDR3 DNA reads TGTGCCAGCAGTCTTGGGACCCGGGGCTACACCTTC. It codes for CASSLGTRGYTF.

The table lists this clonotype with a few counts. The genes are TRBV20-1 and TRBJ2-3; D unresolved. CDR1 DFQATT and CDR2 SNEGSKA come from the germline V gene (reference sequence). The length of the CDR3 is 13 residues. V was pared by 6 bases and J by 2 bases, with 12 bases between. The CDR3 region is CSAHKRATDTQYF. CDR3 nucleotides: TGCAGTGCACACAAAAGGGCCACAGATACGCAGTATTTT.

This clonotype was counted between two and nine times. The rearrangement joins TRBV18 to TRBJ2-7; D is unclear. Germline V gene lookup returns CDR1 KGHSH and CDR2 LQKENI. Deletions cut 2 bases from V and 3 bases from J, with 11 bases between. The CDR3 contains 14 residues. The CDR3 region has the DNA TGTGCCAGCTCACCAGGGGAACTTATCTACGAGCAGTACTTC. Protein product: CASSPGELIYEQYF.

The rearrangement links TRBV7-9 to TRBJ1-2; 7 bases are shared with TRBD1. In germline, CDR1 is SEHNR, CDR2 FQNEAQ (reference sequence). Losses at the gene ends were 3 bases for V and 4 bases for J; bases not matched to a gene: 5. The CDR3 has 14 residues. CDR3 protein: CASSLGQSSYGYTF. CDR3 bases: TGTGCCAGCAGCTTGGGACAGAGTTCCTATGGCTACACCTTC.